This entry concerns a single TCR beta chain. The antigen is undetermined. This sample was included in a study of cytomegalovirus exposure and HLA in healthy donors. Findings and caveats of the study: A later analysis reportedly found fewer N-insertions in an Asian-associated ancestry cluster than the approximately 660-donor mean.

The PCR contained 60 Vbeta and 13 Jbeta primers. Method: immunoSEQ multiplex PCR; TCRdb's copy keeps in-frame clones and lacks some. The profile shows 200,000 to 250,000 clones, less than 85% of them singletons. The germline gives CDR1 LNHDA, CDR2 SQIVND (reference sequence). V was shortened by 4 bases and J by 4 bases, with 17 bases between the two germline ends. The CDR3 contains 16 residues. The TCR originated in a man younger than 30 in good health and CMV-seronegative. The chain carries TRBV19 and TRBJ1-3; a weak D match, TRBD1 (6 bases). The material sequenced was PBMCs. The CDR3 region is CASSTSLQGSGNTIYF. The CDR3 nucleotides read TGTGCCAGTAGTACCTCACTACAGGGTTCGGGAAACACCATATATTTT.